One and the same sample provided the 6 T cell receptor beta chains below, sequenced in a study of shared clonotypes between healthy human individuals (TCRdb year 2020). Receptors were amplified or captured by the immunoSEQ multiplex PCR assay. TCRdb retrieved this table from immuneACCESS and kept in-frame rearrangements only. Not all clones are present; in checked studies, unresolved V genes account for under half, and no reason is known for the remainder. Present in this sample are some 2,500,000 clones, about nine tenths of which were seen just once. More than 0.35% of the sample is taken by the ten largest. Specimen: naive CD4+ T cells from PBMCs. According to the study, the label for this sample's cell subset or site signals: CD45RA+ positively selected. These receptors all stem from a man aged 18 to 29 in good health. Some clones in this sample may be carry-over from other donors' samples.

The chain links TRBV28 to TRBJ2-7, with TRBD1 matching over 8 bases. This CDR3 has 14 residues. The ends lost 6 bases at V and 3 bases at J; junction bases unmatched: 7. Germline V gene data show CDR1 as MDHEN and CDR2 as SYDVKM. Here the CDR3 DNA reads TGTGCCAGCAGGGCAGGGGGCAATAGCTACGAGCAGTACTTC. Translation gives CASRAGGNSYEQYF.

V and J are TRBV28 and TRBJ1-2; a possible D gene is TRBD1 (6 bases). This CDR3 is 12 amino acids long. Germline V CDR1 and CDR2: MDHEN, SYDVKM. The ends were cut back, 8 bases at V and 5 bases at J, with 12 bases in the middle. The CDR3 DNA is TGTGCCAGCCTTCTTCAGGGGTATGGCTACACCTTC. Protein product: CASLLQGYGYTF.

The sample holds one count of this clone. The gene calls are TRBV30 and TRBJ2-7; D is perhaps TRBD2 (6 bases). This CDR3 comprises 14 residues. Germline V gene lookup returns CDR1 GTSNPN and CDR2 SVGIG (reference sequence). As DNA, the CDR3 is TGTGGAACGGGTGGTTCCCTTTCCGGGGGCGAGCAGTACTTC. Translation gives CGTGGSLSGGEQYF.

The chain joins TRBV7-2 to TRBJ2-2; 8 bases are shared with TRBD1. The length of the CDR3 is 16 residues. V shed 1 base and J 5 bases; nucleotides not matched to a gene: 6. The V gene's germline CDR1 is SGHTA and CDR2 FQGNSA. The CDR3 bases are TGTGCCAGCAGCTTAGTCAGGGACAGGTGGACCGGGGAGCTGTTTTTT. It yields the protein CASSLVRDRWTGELFF.

The genes are TRBV19 and TRBJ2-1; the D is unclear. Trimming removed 9 bases at V and 8 bases at J, with 20 bases between. From germline, CDR1 is LNHDA and CDR2 SQIVND (reference sequence). The CDR3 is 14 amino acids. This CDR3 reads CASLTPPGVDEQFF. The CDR3 coding sequence is TGTGCCAGCCTTACCCCCCCTGGGGTAGATGAGCAGTTCTTC.

Only a few counts were recorded for this clone. CDR3 in amino acids: CASSPRDSVYGYTF. The CDR3 bases are TGTGCCAGCTCACCTCGGGACAGCGTCTATGGCTACACCTTC. This rearrangement joins TRBV18 to TRBJ1-2; 7 bases agree with TRBD1. The trim removed 3 bases at V and 4 bases at J, leaving 5 bases unmatched. This CDR3 has 14 amino acids. Germline CDR1 KGHSH, CDR2 LQKENI.